This T cell receptor (beta chain) comes out of a study of T cell responses to AZD1222 COVID-19 vaccine. The germline CDR1 and CDR2 sequences are MNHEY and SVGAGI. The CDR3 sequence is 11 residues long. Trimming left V 10 bases short and J 4 bases short, with 11 bases between. General study findings and limits: Among the donors, most were white British and more were female, and clonal diversity was possibly underestimated. Repertoires were collected only later (after the peak T cell response had occurred).

Notes on this clone: Its matching antigen is unknown.

Using immunoSEQ multiplex PCR, the repertoire was profiled, and TCRdb retains in-frame clones only, with some absent. The sample contains roughly 150,000 clones, roughly nine tenths of which appear only once. The chain employs TRBV6-5 and TRBJ2-7, with D unresolved. The clonotype originates from an adult who received the AZD1222 COVID-19 vaccine. This material consisted of peripheral blood, taken 28 days after the second AZD1222 dose. The CDR3 is CATVRMYEQYF. The CDR3 DNA reads TGTGCCACAGTGCGGATGTACGAGCAGTACTTC.